Reported below is one TCR beta chain. Its antigen is still unknown. The data derive from a study of T-cell memory formation after mild COVID-19. Study outcomes and limitations: Of the contracting clones, CD4+ ones lay mainly in CM and EM, and CD8+ ones in EMRA.

In germline, CDR1 is SGHTA, CDR2 FQGNSA. The CDR3 has 15 amino acids. The germline V and J ends were trimmed by 6 bases and 0 bases, with 13 bases remaining between them. TCRdb fed the 5' RACE reads into MiXCR, producing one record per CDR3 protein. This sample has tens of thousands of distinct CDR3 sequences, with approximately 25% found just once. The sequence was collected from a man between 18 and 29 years old who had mild COVID-19 (a few samples of this study predate the infection). Cell type and time point are not known. J is TRBJ2-3 and V is TRBV7-2; the D gene is possibly TRBD2 (5 bases). Sequenced sample: PBMCs or a T cell subset sorted from them (not recorded which). The CDR3 DNA reads as TGTGCCAGCAGTCGTGGGAGCATGAGCACAGATACGCAGTATTTT. Encoded protein: CASSRGSMSTDTQYF.